Below are 26 T cell receptor beta chains sequenced from a single sample in a study of blood T cell repertoires in COVID-19. Assay: immunoSEQ multiplex PCR; the TCRdb copy retains only in-frame clones and omits some. The sample holds about 73,000 clones, more than 70% seen once. Sequencing was performed on peripheral blood. All receptors derive from a man aged 50 to 59 with active COVID-19.

The chain combines TRBV10-1 with TRBJ1-1, with D possibly being TRBD1 (6 bases). The germline V and J ends were trimmed by 3 bases and 3 bases, with 17 bases remaining between them. The CDR3 totals 16 residues. CDR1 and CDR2 from the germline V gene are WNHNN and SYGVQD (reference sequence). The CDR3 spells CASSDLRRTDYTEAFF. CDR3 coding DNA: TGCGCCAGCAGTGACCTACGACGGACAGACTACACTGAAGCTTTCTTT.

This clone was counted ten times or more. The J gene is TRBJ1-2, the V gene TRBV28, with D possibly being TRBD1 (6 bases). Germline CDR1 reads MDHEN; CDR2 reads SYDVKM. This CDR3 is 14 amino acids long. V lost 5 bases and J lost 8, with 18 bases in between. The CDR3 here is CASSPFPGGWGYTF. CDR3 nucleotides: TGTGCCAGCAGTCCCTTCCCGGGGGGCTGGGGCTACACCTTC.

V usage is TRBV5-6 and J usage is TRBJ2-7; TRBD1 aligns across 12 bases. V gave up 4 bases and J gave up 3 bases; unmatched junction bases: 8. CDR3 length: 16 residues. Germline CDR1 is SGHDT and CDR2 is YYEEEE. Written as DNA, the CDR3 is TGTGCCAGCAGCCAGTCGGGGACAGGGGGCATCTACGAGCAGTACTTC. This encodes CASSQSGTGGIYEQYF.

This clone was recorded only once. The genes are TRBV6-6 and TRBJ1-3, with D hard to call. V was pared by 7 bases and J by 0 bases, with 7 bases between. The CDR3 contains 13 residues. Germline V gene sequence: CDR1 MNHNY, CDR2 SVGAGI (reference sequence). CDR3 bases: TGTGCCAGCACGGAGGGCTCTGGAAACACCATATATTTT. The encoded protein is CASTEGSGNTIYF.

The rearrangement links TRBV6-1 to TRBJ1-3; TRBD1 is a possible D gene (5 bases). The CDR3 runs 16 residues. The germline CDR1 and CDR2 sequences are MNHNS and SASEGT. The V and J ends lost 0 bases and 0 bases respectively, with 9 bases between them. CDR3 amino acids: CASSEASGGSGNTIYF. The CDR3 coding sequence is TGTGCCAGCAGTGAAGCCAGCGGGGGCTCTGGAAACACCATATATTTT.

This chain connects TRBV20-1 to TRBJ2-7; TRBD2 might be the D (6 bases). The CDR3 sequence is 10 residues long. V was pared by 6 bases and J by 4 bases, with 7 bases between. The germline V gene has CDR1 DFQATT and CDR2 SNEGSKA (reference sequence). Written as DNA, the CDR3 is TGCAGTGCCCGGGAGTACGAGCAGTACTTC. As protein: CSAREYEQYF.

The gene calls are TRBV29-1 and TRBJ2-3, with TRBD2 matching 13 bases. The CDR3 is made up of 14 amino acids. Germline-derived CDR1 and CDR2 are SQVTM and ANQGSEA. V trimming: 6 bases; J trimming: 2 bases; junction bases outside the gene matches: 2. The CDR3 spells CSVTSGGDTDTQYF. In DNA form, the CDR3 reads TGCAGCGTAACTAGCGGGGGGGACACAGATACGCAGTATTTT.

This chain connects TRBV6-5 to TRBJ1-1; 8 bases match TRBD1. Germline V lookup: CDR1 MNHEY, CDR2 SVGAGI. V shed 2 bases and J 10 bases; nucleotides not matched to a gene: 6. CDR3 length equals 13 residues. CDR3 DNA sequence: TGTGCCAGCAGTTACCCTGGACAGGGCAGAGCTTTCTTT. Residues: CASSYPGQGRAFF.

The V call is TRBV6-6, the J call TRBJ2-5; weak D call: TRBD2 (5 bases). From germline, CDR1 is MNHNY and CDR2 SVGAGI (reference sequence). The CDR3 consists of 14 residues. V gave up 4 bases and J gave up 5 bases, with 14 bases separating them. CDR3 DNA: TGTGCCAGCAGTTTGTCGGAAAGAGGGGAGACCCAGTACTTC. The encoded protein is CASSLSERGETQYF.

The chain couples TRBV18 to TRBJ1-3, with 7 bases aligning to TRBD1. CDR3 length: 17 amino acids. The trim removed 3 bases at V and 0 bases at J, leaving 8 bases unmatched. Germline V gene data show CDR1 as KGHSH and CDR2 as LQKENI. CDR3 in amino acids: CASSPQQGQRSGNTIYF. The CDR3 nucleotides read TGTGCCAGCTCACCCCAACAGGGACAGCGCTCTGGAAACACCATATATTTT.

The V gene is TRBV2, the J gene TRBJ2-1, with D possibly TRBD1 on 5 matching bases. V was shortened by 6 bases and J by 6 bases, with 18 bases between the two germline ends. The length of the CDR3 is 15 residues. Germline CDR1 and CDR2: SNHLY and FYNNEI. CDR3 sequence (DNA): TGTGCCAGCAGCGTGGACACCTCATTCTCCAATGAGCAGTTCTTC. Encoded protein: CASSVDTSFSNEQFF.

The chain joins TRBV5-1 to TRBJ1-2, with D unclear. The CDR3 sequence is 19 residues long. CDR1 SGHRS and CDR2 YFSETQ come from the germline V gene. The ends were cut back, 3 bases at V and 3 bases at J, with 27 bases in the middle. CDR3 residues: CASSSEGGPANALDYGYTF. Here the CDR3 DNA reads TGCGCCAGCAGCTCCGAAGGCGGCCCCGCAAATGCCCTAGACTATGGCTACACCTTC.

The chain links TRBV11-2 to TRBJ2-5; a weak D match, TRBD1 (6 bases). Germline V lookup: CDR1 SGHAT, CDR2 FQNNGV. Trimming left V 1 base short and J 1 base short, with 10 bases between. The CDR3 sequence is 15 residues long. The CDR3 loop reads CASSLGQGPQETQYF. The CDR3 bases are TGTGCCAGCAGCTTAGGCCAGGGGCCCCAAGAGACCCAGTACTTC.

The V gene is TRBV4-3, the J gene TRBJ1-1; 10 bases are a match to TRBD1. The germline V gene encodes CDR1 LGHNA and CDR2 YSLEER. The CDR3 spans 18 residues. Trimming cost V 1 base and J 3 bases; bases outside gene matches: 11. CDR3 bases: TGCGCCAGCAGCCAAGGCCCGGGACAGGGGTTAGGTGACACTGAAGCTTTCTTT. This encodes CASSQGPGQGLGDTEAFF.

On this clone itself: A read error may account for a junction end that differs from germline. The rearrangement joins TRBV7-7 to TRBJ1-2; TRBD1 matches 8 bases. Germline values: CDR1 SSHAT, CDR2 FNYEAQ (reference sequence). The CDR3 covers 16 residues. The DNA of the CDR3 is TGTGCTAGCAGCGAGGACAGGGTGACAGAGGGAGATGGCTACACCTTC. It yields the protein CASSEDRVTEGDGYTF.

The rearrangement links TRBV5-6 to TRBJ1-4; D may be TRBD1 (5 bases). The CDR3 is 15 residues long. The germline V gene has CDR1 SGHDT and CDR2 YYEEEE. V gave up 1 base and J gave up 8 bases, with 15 bases separating them. CDR3 DNA sequence: TGTGCCAGCAGCTTGCTTCAGGCGGGGCTAGAAAAACTGTTTTTT. It codes for CASSLLQAGLEKLFF.

J is TRBJ2-1 and V is TRBV11-3; TRBD2 aligns across 9 bases. This CDR3 contains 16 residues. Unmatched junction bases numbered 8, after V lost 0 bases and J lost 8 bases. Germline CDR1 SGHNT, CDR2 YENEEA. CDR3 residues: CASSLDGRGGGYEQFF. The DNA of the CDR3 is TGTGCCAGCAGCTTAGACGGGCGCGGGGGGGGTTATGAGCAGTTCTTC. Full variable domain (outside the CDR3, taken from reference TRBV11-3 and TRBJ2-1): EAGVVQSPRYKIIEKKQPVAFWCNPISGHNTLYWYLQNLGQGPELLIRYENEEAVDDSQLPKDRFSAERLKGVDSTLKIQPAELGDSAVYLCASSLDGRGGGYEQFFGPGTRLTVL.

The chain is built from TRBV10-1 and TRBJ2-5; TRBD1 aligns across 7 bases. Germline loops: CDR1 WNHNN, CDR2 SYGVQD (reference sequence). The CDR3 sequence is 13 residues long. The junction had 4 bases not matched to a gene; V was cut back by 4 bases and J by 5 bases. The CDR3 DNA reads as TGCGCCAGCAGTGGATACAGGGGTGAGACCCAGTACTTC. Residues: CASSGYRGETQYF.

This chain uses TRBV4-1 with TRBJ1-1; tentatively, D is TRBD1 (6 bases). This CDR3 has 16 amino acids. The germline CDR1 and CDR2 sequences are MGHRA and YSYEKL. Trimming removed 3 bases from V and 3 bases from J, with 17 bases in between. The CDR3 DNA follows: TGCGCCAGCAGCCATACCACAGGGCCGTGGGACACTGAAGCTTTCTTT. It specifies CASSHTTGPWDTEAFF.

This CDR3 reads CASSVVAGNAGDTQYF. CDR3 coding DNA: TGTGCCAGCAGCGTAGTAGCGGGAAACGCAGGGGATACGCAGTATTTT. The genes are TRBV9 and TRBJ2-3; TRBD2 matches at 8 bases. Trimming at V came to 0 bases and at J to 6 bases, leaving 9 bases not matched to a gene. This CDR3 has 16 residues. In germline, CDR1 is SGDLS, CDR2 YYNGEE.

The table lists this clone with a count of one. The chain combines TRBV23-1 with TRBJ2-7, with D maybe TRBD1 (5 bases). TRBV23-1 is given ORF status, its function remaining uncertain. This CDR3 contains 13 residues. The V end was cut by 4 bases, the J end by 5 bases, with 12 bases between. The CDR3, as DNA: TGCGCCAGCAGTCCGACAGTCCCCCACGAGCAGTACTTC. The encoded protein is CASSPTVPHEQYF.

CDR3 sequence (DNA): TGTGCCAGCAGAACCGGGACAGCTAACTATGGCTACACCTTC. Translated, it gives CASRTGTANYGYTF. The genes are TRBV2 and TRBJ1-2, with 7 bases aligning to TRBD1. J was trimmed by 0 bases and V by 6 bases; bases with no gene match: 4. Germline loops: CDR1 SNHLY, CDR2 FYNNEI. The CDR3 extends over 14 amino acids.

This rearrangement joins TRBV5-1 to TRBJ1-1, with a possible D match to TRBD1 (5 bases). CDR3 size: 14 residues. The germline V gene has CDR1 SGHRS and CDR2 YFSETQ. Trimming left V 4 bases short and J 0 bases short, with 10 bases between. The CDR3 DNA is TGCGCCAGCAGCGTGGACAACATGAACACTGAAGCTTTCTTT. Translation: CASSVDNMNTEAFF.

This clone was counted between two and nine times. The rearrangement uses TRBV6-5 and TRBJ2-5; TRBD1 is a possible D gene (6 bases). The V end was cut by 4 bases, the J end by 4 bases, with 13 bases between. The CDR3 consists of 14 residues. In germline, CDR1 is MNHEY, CDR2 SVGAGI. This CDR3 reads CASSSTGIGETQYF. The CDR3, as DNA: TGTGCCAGCAGTTCCACAGGGATCGGAGAGACCCAGTACTTC.

This chain uses TRBV6-5 with TRBJ2-3; 7 nucleotides align to TRBD2. The CDR3 is made up of 16 amino acids. Trimming at V came to 4 bases and at J to 0 bases, leaving 7 bases not matched to a gene. The germline CDR1 and CDR2 sequences are MNHEY and SVGAGI. Here the CDR3 DNA reads TGTGCCAGCAGTTTCCTTAGCGGGTTTAGCACAGATACGCAGTATTTT. Translating it yields CASSFLSGFSTDTQYF.

The chain recombines TRBV6-5 with TRBJ2-3; the match to TRBD1 covers 7 bases. Trimming cost V 6 bases and J 5 bases; bases outside gene matches: 8. This CDR3 has 14 amino acids. Germline CDR1 and CDR2: MNHEY and SVGAGI. The CDR3 DNA reads as TGTGCCAGCAGGCCTGGGACAGTGGGAGATACGCAGTATTTT. Translated: CASRPGTVGDTQYF.